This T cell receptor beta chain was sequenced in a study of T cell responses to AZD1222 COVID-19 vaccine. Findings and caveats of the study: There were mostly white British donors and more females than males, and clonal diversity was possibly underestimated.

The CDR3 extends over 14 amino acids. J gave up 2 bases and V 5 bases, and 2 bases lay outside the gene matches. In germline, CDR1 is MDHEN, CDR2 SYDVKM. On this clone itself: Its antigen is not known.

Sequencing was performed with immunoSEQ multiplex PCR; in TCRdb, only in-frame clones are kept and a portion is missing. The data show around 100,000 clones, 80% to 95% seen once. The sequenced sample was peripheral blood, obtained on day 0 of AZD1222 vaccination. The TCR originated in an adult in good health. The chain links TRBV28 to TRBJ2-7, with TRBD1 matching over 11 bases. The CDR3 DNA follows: TGTGCCAGCAGTCGGACAGGGGGCGCCTACGAGCAGTACTTC. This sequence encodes CASSRTGGAYEQYF. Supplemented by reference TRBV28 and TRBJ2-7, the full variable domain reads DVKVTQSSRYLVKRTGEKVFLECVQDMDHENMFWYRQDPGLGLRLIYFSYDVKMKEKGDIPEGYSVSREKKERFSLILESASTNQTSMYLCASSRTGGAYEQYFGPGTRLTVT.